This T cell receptor beta chain emerged from a study of T cell responses to AZD1222 COVID-19 vaccine. Points on this clone: Its cognate antigen is unknown.

General study results and limits: Without day 14 samples, only post-peak T cell repertoires were studied. Baseline antibody screening turned up just 6 or 7 seropositive AZD1222 recipients. Nearly half of spike-specific TCRs reportedly go after variant regions that carry no mutations.

The repertoire was sequenced with immunoSEQ multiplex PCR; TCRdb's copy has only in-frame clones and lacks some. The sample lists 140,000 or so clones, roughly nine tenths occurring once. V was clipped by 4 bases and J by 1 base, with 25 bases between them. Germline CDR1 is SGHAT and CDR2 is FQNNGV. The CDR3 totals 19 residues. The chain recombines TRBV11-2 with TRBJ1-2; D is perhaps TRBD1 (6 bases). The sample consisted of peripheral blood, taken 28 days after the second AZD1222 dose. The source of this sequence is an adult who received the AZD1222 COVID-19 vaccine. The CDR3 DNA reads as TGTGCCAGCAGCTCCCTGCAGGGGAATTCCTACCACAATAACTATGGCTACACCTTC. Its protein is CASSSLQGNSYHNNYGYTF.